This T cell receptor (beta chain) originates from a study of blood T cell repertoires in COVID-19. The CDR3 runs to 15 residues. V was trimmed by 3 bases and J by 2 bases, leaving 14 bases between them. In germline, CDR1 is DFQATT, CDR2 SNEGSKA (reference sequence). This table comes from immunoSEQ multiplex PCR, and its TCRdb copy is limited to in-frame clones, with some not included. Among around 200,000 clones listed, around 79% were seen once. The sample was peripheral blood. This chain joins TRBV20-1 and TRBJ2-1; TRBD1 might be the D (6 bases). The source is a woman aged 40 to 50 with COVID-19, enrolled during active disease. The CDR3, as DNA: TGCAGTGCTAGTAGGTCGTGGGGGCCCTACAATGAGCAGTTCTTC. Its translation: CSASRSWGPYNEQFF.